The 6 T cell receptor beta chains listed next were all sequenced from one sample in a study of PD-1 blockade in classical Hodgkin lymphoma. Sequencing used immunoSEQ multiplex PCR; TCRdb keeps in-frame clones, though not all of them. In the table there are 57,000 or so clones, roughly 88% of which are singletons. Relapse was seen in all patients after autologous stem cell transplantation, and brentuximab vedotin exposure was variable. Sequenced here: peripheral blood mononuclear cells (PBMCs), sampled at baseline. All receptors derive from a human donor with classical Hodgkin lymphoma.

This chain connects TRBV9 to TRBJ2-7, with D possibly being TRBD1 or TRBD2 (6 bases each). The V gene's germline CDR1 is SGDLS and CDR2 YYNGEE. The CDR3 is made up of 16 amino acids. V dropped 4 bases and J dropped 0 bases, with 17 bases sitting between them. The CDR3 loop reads CASSPYWGARSYEQYF. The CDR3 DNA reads TGTGCCAGCAGCCCTTATTGGGGGGCCCGCTCCTACGAGCAGTACTTC.

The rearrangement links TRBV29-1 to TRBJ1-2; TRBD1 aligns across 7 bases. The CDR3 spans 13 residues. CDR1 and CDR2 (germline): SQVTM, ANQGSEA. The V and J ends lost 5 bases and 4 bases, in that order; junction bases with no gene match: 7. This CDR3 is CSVSGGPTYGYTF. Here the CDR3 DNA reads TGCAGCGTTTCAGGGGGTCCCACCTATGGCTACACCTTC.

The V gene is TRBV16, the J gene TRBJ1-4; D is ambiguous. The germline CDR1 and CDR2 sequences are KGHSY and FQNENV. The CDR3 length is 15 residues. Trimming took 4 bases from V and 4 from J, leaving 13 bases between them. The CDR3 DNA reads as TGTGCCAGCAGCCCACTGGCGGCAGATAATGAAAAACTGTTTTTT. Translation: CASSPLAADNEKLFF.

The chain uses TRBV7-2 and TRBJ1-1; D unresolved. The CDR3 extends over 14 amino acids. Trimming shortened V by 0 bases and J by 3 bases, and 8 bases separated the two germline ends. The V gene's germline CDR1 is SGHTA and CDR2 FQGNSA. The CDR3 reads CASSLAVWDTEAFF. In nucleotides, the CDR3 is TGTGCCAGCAGCTTAGCGGTGTGGGACACTGAAGCTTTCTTT.

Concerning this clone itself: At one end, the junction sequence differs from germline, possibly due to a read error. CDR3 amino acids: CASSTGRAQVTQYF. DNA for the CDR3: TGTGCCAGTAGTACCGGACGGGCCCAAGTGACCCAGTACTTC. The chain couples TRBV19 to TRBJ2-5; D gene ambiguous. The CDR3 has 14 residues. CDR1 LNHDA and CDR2 SQIVND come from the germline V gene (reference sequence).

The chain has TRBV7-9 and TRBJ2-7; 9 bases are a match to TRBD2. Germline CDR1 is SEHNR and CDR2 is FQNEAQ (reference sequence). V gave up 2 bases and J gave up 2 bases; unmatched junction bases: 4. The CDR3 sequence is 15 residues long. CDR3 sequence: CASSLMVAGAYEQYF. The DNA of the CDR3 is TGTGCCAGCAGCTTAATGGTAGCGGGGGCCTACGAGCAGTACTTC. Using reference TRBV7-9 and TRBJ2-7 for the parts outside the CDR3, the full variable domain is DTGVSQNPRHKITKRGQNVTFRCDPISEHNRLYWYRQTLGQGPEFLTYFQNEAQLEKSRLLSDRFSAERPKGSFSTLEIQRTEQGDSAMYLCASSLMVAGAYEQYFGPGTRLTVT.